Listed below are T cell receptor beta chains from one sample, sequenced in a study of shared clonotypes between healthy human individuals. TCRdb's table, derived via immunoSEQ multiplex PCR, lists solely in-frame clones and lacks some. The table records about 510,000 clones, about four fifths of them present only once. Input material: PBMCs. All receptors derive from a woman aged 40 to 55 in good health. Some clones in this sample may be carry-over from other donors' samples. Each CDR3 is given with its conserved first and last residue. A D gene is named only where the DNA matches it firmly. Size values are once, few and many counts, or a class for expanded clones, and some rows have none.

CDR3 protein: CASSFHGLAGTGELFF; CDR3 DNA: TGTGCCAGCAGTTTCCATGGACTAGCGGGCACCGGGGAGCTGTTTTTT; D gene: TRBD2; V gene: TRBV6-5; J gene: TRBJ2-2; clone size: NA
CDR3 protein: CASSLFRASPREQFF; CDR3 DNA: TGTGCCAGCAGTTTATTCAGGGCTTCACCCCGGGAGCAGTTCTTC; D gene: NA; V gene: TRBV28; J gene: TRBJ2-1; clone size: NA
CDR3 protein: CASKRSGVEGNTIYF; CDR3 DNA: TGCGCCAGCAAGCGGAGCGGGGTTGAAGGAAACACCATATATTTT; D gene: NA; V gene: TRBV10-2; J gene: TRBJ1-3; clone size: NA
CDR3 protein: CASSYGTSGGYTF; CDR3 DNA: TGTGCCAGCAGCTACGGGACGTCCGGTGGCTACACCTTC; D gene: NA; V gene: TRBV7-9; J gene: TRBJ1-2; clone size: NA
CDR3 protein: CASSYKDSTYEQYF; CDR3 DNA: TGTGCCAGCAGTTACAAGGACAGCACCTACGAGCAGTACTTC; D gene: NA; V gene: TRBV6-5; J gene: TRBJ2-7; clone size: NA
CDR3 protein: CASSELSGRGEETQYF; CDR3 DNA: TGTGCCAGCAGTGAGCTCAGCGGGAGGGGGGAAGAGACCCAGTACTTC; D gene: TRBD2; V gene: TRBV6-1; J gene: TRBJ2-5; clone size: few
CDR3 protein: CASSMGRNTEAFF; CDR3 DNA: TGTGCCAGTAGTATGGGCAGGAACACTGAAGCTTTCTTT; D gene: NA; V gene: TRBV19; J gene: TRBJ1-1; clone size: NA
CDR3 protein: CASSKRRSGSPYEQYF; CDR3 DNA: TGTGCCAGCAGTAAGCGGCGTAGCGGGAGCCCCTACGAGCAGTACTTC; D gene: TRBD2; V gene: TRBV11-2; J gene: TRBJ2-7; clone size: NA
CDR3 protein: CASSRAGGEGYTF; CDR3 DNA: TGTGCCAGCAGCCGCGCTGGGGGTGAGGGCTACACCTTC; D gene: NA; V gene: TRBV11-2; J gene: TRBJ1-2; clone size: NA
CDR3 protein: CASSTTFRGHNEQFF; CDR3 DNA: TGTGCCAGCAGTACTACTTTTAGGGGACACAATGAGCAGTTCTTC; D gene: NA; V gene: TRBV27; J gene: TRBJ2-1; clone size: NA
CDR3 protein: CASSLGTDRAQYF; CDR3 DNA: TGTGCCAGCAGCTTAGGGACTGACAGAGCGCAGTACTTC; D gene: NA; V gene: TRBV11-2; J gene: TRBJ2-7; clone size: NA
CDR3 protein: CASSVGGSNTGELFF; CDR3 DNA: TGTGCCAGCAGCGTAGGAGGGTCGAACACCGGGGAGCTGTTTTTT; D gene: NA; V gene: TRBV9; J gene: TRBJ2-2; clone size: NA
CDR3 protein: CASSPLNSNQPQHF; CDR3 DNA: TGTGCCAGCAGCCCACTAAATAGCAATCAGCCCCAGCATTTT; D gene: NA; V gene: TRBV7-9; J gene: TRBJ1-5; clone size: NA
CDR3 protein: CASSRQGTSGSSDTQYF; CDR3 DNA: TGCGCCAGCAGCCGCCAGGGGACTAGCGGGAGCTCAGATACGCAGTATTTT; D gene: TRBD2; V gene: TRBV4-1; J gene: TRBJ2-3; clone size: NA
CDR3 protein: CASSGRQGPSDEQYF; CDR3 DNA: TGTGCCAGCAGCGGCCGACAGGGCCCCTCCGACGAGCAGTACTTC; D gene: TRBD1; V gene: TRBV7-3; J gene: TRBJ2-7; clone size: once
CDR3 protein: CASSLASGLAGWEQFF; CDR3 DNA: TGTGCCAGCAGCTTAGCCTCGGGACTAGCGGGTTGGGAGCAGTTCTTC; D gene: TRBD2; V gene: TRBV7-9; J gene: TRBJ2-1; clone size: NA
CDR3 protein: CASSLAVANYGYTF; CDR3 DNA: TGTGCCAGCAGCTTAGCCGTGGCTAACTATGGCTACACCTTC; D gene: NA; V gene: TRBV11-2; J gene: TRBJ1-2; clone size: NA
CDR3 protein: CASGTGQYSPLHF; CDR3 DNA: TGTGCTTCCGGGACAGGGCAATATTCACCCCTCCACTTT; D gene: TRBD1; V gene: TRBV30; J gene: TRBJ1-6; clone size: NA
CDR3 protein: CASSSRDSTYEQYF; CDR3 DNA: TGTGCCAGCAGCTCCCGGGACAGCACGTACGAGCAGTACTTC; D gene: TRBD1; V gene: TRBV7-2; J gene: TRBJ2-7; clone size: once
CDR3 protein: CASSFKGVSYEQYF; CDR3 DNA: TGTGCCAGCAGTTTTAAGGGGGTCTCCTACGAGCAGTACTTC; D gene: NA; V gene: TRBV28; J gene: TRBJ2-7; clone size: NA
CDR3 protein: CASSDTSLSNQPQHF; CDR3 DNA: TGTGCCAGCAGTGACACGTCACTTAGCAATCAGCCCCAGCATTTT; D gene: NA; V gene: TRBV6-6; J gene: TRBJ1-5; clone size: NA
CDR3 protein: CASSQNGVAGVYNEQFF; CDR3 DNA: TGCGCCAGCAGCCAAAACGGGGTAGCGGGAGTATACAATGAGCAGTTCTTC; D gene: TRBD2; V gene: TRBV5-1; J gene: TRBJ2-1; clone size: NA
CDR3 protein: CASSLIAGEITYEQYF; CDR3 DNA: TGTGCCAGCAGCCTTATAGCGGGAGAGATTACCTACGAGCAGTACTTC; D gene: TRBD2; V gene: TRBV11-2; J gene: TRBJ2-7; clone size: NA
CDR3 protein: CASSDGMPQDTQYF; CDR3 DNA: TGCGCCAGCAGCGATGGTATGCCCCAAGATACGCAGTATTTT; D gene: NA; V gene: TRBV5-1; J gene: TRBJ2-3; clone size: once
CDR3 protein: CSASDYNEQFF; CDR3 DNA: TGCAGTGCTAGCGACTACAATGAGCAGTTCTTC; D gene: NA; V gene: TRBV20-1; J gene: TRBJ2-1; clone size: NA
CDR3 protein: CASSPRVYSGNTIYF; CDR3 DNA: TGTGCCAGCAGTCCTAGGGTTTACTCTGGAAACACCATATATTTT; D gene: NA; V gene: TRBV7-6; J gene: TRBJ1-3; clone size: NA
CDR3 protein: CASSQFQGTEAFF; CDR3 DNA: TGTGCCAGCAGCCAATTCCAAGGCACTGAAGCTTTCTTT; D gene: NA; V gene: TRBV16; J gene: TRBJ1-1; clone size: NA
CDR3 protein: CASSQPRQHWGQFF; CDR3 DNA: TGCGCCAGCAGCCAACCCAGACAGCACTGGGGGCAGTTCTTC; D gene: NA; V gene: TRBV4-1; J gene: TRBJ2-1; clone size: NA
CDR3 protein: CASSQDARGPSGNTIYF; CDR3 DNA: TGTGCCAGCAGCCAAGACGCCAGGGGGCCATCTGGAAACACCATATATTTT; D gene: TRBD1; V gene: TRBV4-2; J gene: TRBJ1-3; clone size: NA
CDR3 protein: CASSDIITGELFF; CDR3 DNA: TGTGCCAGCAGTGACATAATAACCGGGGAGCTGTTTTTT; D gene: NA; V gene: TRBV2; J gene: TRBJ2-2; clone size: NA
CDR3 protein: CASSREFGGNQPQHF; CDR3 DNA: TGTGCCAGCAGCCGAGAATTTGGTGGCAATCAGCCCCAGCATTTT; D gene: NA; V gene: TRBV4-2; J gene: TRBJ1-5; clone size: few
CDR3 protein: CASSFGGRAEQYF; CDR3 DNA: TGTGCCAGCAGCTTTGGGGGGAGGGCCGAGCAGTACTTC; D gene: TRBD2; V gene: TRBV7-2; J gene: TRBJ2-7; clone size: NA
CDR3 protein: CASSESGGRGEQFF; CDR3 DNA: TGTGCCAGCTCAGAGTCAGGTGGAAGAGGTGAGCAGTTCTTC; D gene: NA; V gene: TRBV18; J gene: TRBJ2-1; clone size: NA
CDR3 protein: CASSEQRSYGYTF; CDR3 DNA: TGTGCCAGCAGTGAACAGAGATCCTATGGCTACACCTTC; D gene: NA; V gene: TRBV6-1; J gene: TRBJ1-2; clone size: NA
CDR3 protein: CASSLGGTSTDTQYF; CDR3 DNA: TGTGCCAGCAGCTTGGGTGGAACTAGCACAGATACGCAGTATTTT; D gene: NA; V gene: TRBV5-4; J gene: TRBJ2-3; clone size: NA
CDR3 protein: CASSRRPGQNNEKLFF; CDR3 DNA: TGTGCCAGCAGCAGACGGCCCGGACAGAATAATGAAAAACTGTTTTTT; D gene: NA; V gene: TRBV5-5; J gene: TRBJ1-4; clone size: once